What follows describes a single T cell receptor (beta chain). This record belongs to a study of blood T cell repertoires in COVID-19. Study-wide background: Acute-phase and convalescent COVID-19 samples originated in the United States, Italy and Spain.

Original data processing: Nucleated cell counts were estimated from reference gene primer amplification. The data were produced by immunoSEQ multiplex PCR, yet TCRdb's version contains in-frame clones alone and is incomplete. V, J and clone size are taken as reported in that table, and D and trimming were inferred from the DNA itself. The sample consists of some 260,000 clones, about 87% of them appearing once. Enrolled during active infection, Seattle patients were then followed longitudinally. The sequenced sample was peripheral blood. The sequence derives from a woman between 65 and 79 years old with COVID-19, enrolled during active disease.

Here the CDR3 DNA reads TGTGCCAGCAGCTTGTTTACCAGGACTAATCAGCCCCAGCATTTT. This codes for CASSLFTRTNQPQHF. The V and J genes are TRBV5-5 and TRBJ1-5; no definite D call. Trimming pared 1 base from V and 4 bases from J, leaving 12 bases between. CDR3 size: 15 residues. CDR1 SGHKS and CDR2 YYEKEE come from the germline V gene (reference sequence).